Below, 6 T cell receptor beta chains from the same sample are listed, as sequenced in a study of shared clonotypes between healthy human individuals. The repertoire was sequenced with immunoSEQ multiplex PCR; TCRdb's copy has only in-frame clones and lacks some. The data hold almost 750,000 clones, with approximately 72% observed a single time. The sample was memory CD4+ T cells sorted from blood. Subset here: CD45RA-negative fraction. Source of these receptors: a woman under 40 in good health.

V usage is TRBV6-1 and J usage is TRBJ1-2; D perhaps matches TRBD1 (5 bases). Germline-derived CDR1 and CDR2 are MNHNS and SASEGT. This CDR3 spans 15 amino acids. V was cut by 5 bases and J by 0 bases, with 13 bases left in between. CDR3 nucleotides: TGTGCCAGCAGTTCCCCACGGGGCCCTAACTATGGCTACACCTTC. Its protein product is CASSSPRGPNYGYTF.

The table lists this clone with a count of one. The chain combines TRBV19 with TRBJ2-3; D gene unclear. This CDR3 comprises 12 residues. Per the germline V gene, CDR1 is LNHDA and CDR2 is SQIVND (reference sequence). V was pared by 3 bases and J by 5 bases, with 6 bases between. The CDR3: CASSMVEDTQYF. The DNA of the CDR3 is TGTGCCAGTAGTATGGTGGAAGATACGCAGTATTTT.

This clone is a singleton in its sample. The rearrangement links TRBV6-6 to TRBJ2-3, with a tentative D call TRBD1 (6 bases). V was shortened by 2 bases and J by 2 bases, with 8 bases between the two germline ends. The V gene's germline CDR1 is MNHNY and CDR2 SVGAGI (reference sequence). This CDR3 spans 14 amino acids. In nucleotides, the CDR3 is TGTGCCAGCAGTTACGGGGGCAACACAGATACGCAGTATTTT. Translation: CASSYGGNTDTQYF.

The chain links TRBV2 to TRBJ2-1; D is perhaps TRBD2 (5 bases). Germline V gene data show CDR1 as SNHLY and CDR2 as FYNNEI. The CDR3 has 14 amino acids. Trimming took 2 bases from V and 6 from J, leaving 11 bases between them. This chain's CDR3 is CASSETGNGNEQFF. Here the CDR3 DNA reads TGTGCCAGCAGTGAAACCGGGAATGGCAATGAGCAGTTCTTC.

This chain links TRBV14 with TRBJ2-1; tentatively, D is TRBD2 (7 bases). Between the trimmed V and J ends, which lost 4 bases and 3 bases, there was a span of 16 bases. The CDR3 loop spans 16 amino acids. Germline V gene data show CDR1 as SGHDN and CDR2 as FVKESK. The CDR3, as DNA: TGTGCCAGCAGCCCCCGGTGGAGGGGGGGCTACAATGAGCAGTTCTTC. Its translation is CASSPRWRGGYNEQFF.

This clone has a handful of counts. V and J are TRBV30 and TRBJ1-1; the D gene is possibly TRBD1 (5 bases). The CDR3 length is 13 residues. The germline gives CDR1 GTSNPN, CDR2 SVGIG (reference sequence). V lost 3 bases to trimming and J lost 0 bases, with 8 bases between them. The CDR3 DNA is TGTGCCTGGAGCAGGGACGTGAACACTGAAGCTTTCTTT. Protein sequence: CAWSRDVNTEAFF.